The TCR beta chain described here comes from a study of blood T cell repertoires in COVID-19. Overall study: Acute and convalescent COVID-19 samples came from the United States, Italy and Spain.

Symptom resolution, clearance, or two negative PCRs marked donors in Cohort 3 as recovered. Germline values: CDR1 LGHDT, CDR2 YNNKEL (reference sequence). CDR3 size: 16 residues. V lost 3 bases and J lost 1; bases outside the gene matches: 4. This table comes from immunoSEQ multiplex PCR, and its TCRdb copy is limited to in-frame clones, with some not included. The sample includes about 460,000 clones, 80% to 90% of them seen just once. This TCR was recovered from a woman aged 60-70 years who had recovered from COVID-19. The gene calls are TRBV3-1 (or the pseudogene TRBV3-2) and TRBJ2-3, with 10 bases that match TRBD2. Sequencing was carried out using PBMCs or T cells enriched from blood (not recorded which). CDR3 DNA: TGTGCCAGCAGCCAGGACGGGACTAGCGGCACAGATACGCAGTATTTT. Protein: CASSQDGTSGTDTQYF.